What follows are 13 T cell receptor beta chains derived from one specimen sequenced in a study. Only in-frame clones appear in the TCRdb table, and some are missing; sequencing was by immunoSEQ multiplex PCR. Here the sample spans 40,000 to 55,000 clones, just over 90% being singletons. Sequencing input: PBMCs. These TCRs come from a man aged 35 to 55 with rheumatoid arthritis.

J is TRBJ2-6 and V is TRBV27, with no clear D. Germline V CDR1 and CDR2: MNHEY, SMNVEV (reference sequence). Trimming pared 3 bases from V and 0 bases from J, leaving 3 bases between. CDR3 length: 14 residues. CDR3 DNA sequence: TGTGCCAGCAGTTTTTCCTCTGGGGCCAACGTCCTGACTTTC. Protein product: CASSFSSGANVLTF. Based on the CDR3 plus reference TRBV27 and TRBJ2-6, the full variable domain is EAQVTQNPRYLITVTGKKLTVTCSQNMNHEYMSWYRQDPGLGLRQIYYSMNVEVTDKGDVPEGYKVSRKEKRNFPLILESPSPNQTSLYFCASSFSSGANVLTFGAGSRLTVL.

V is TRBV7-8 and J is TRBJ2-3, with D perhaps being TRBD1 or TRBD2 (5 bases each). CDR3 length: 15 residues. Per the germline V gene, CDR1 is SGHVS and CDR2 is FQNEAQ. V was shortened by 2 bases and J by 9 bases, with 18 bases between the two germline ends. For the CDR3, the DNA is TGTGCCAGCAGCTTACACGGGACGGCTTTAACGACGCAGTATTTT. This sequence encodes CASSLHGTALTTQYF. The entire variable domain, with the rest obtained from reference TRBV7-8 and TRBJ2-3, is as follows: GAGVSQSPRYKVAKRGQDVALRCDPISGHVSLFWYQQALGQGPEFLTYFQNEAQLDKSGLPSDRFFAERPEGSVSTLKIQRTQQEDSAVYLCASSLHGTALTTQYFGPGTRLTVL.

This chain links TRBV24-1 with TRBJ2-7, with D possibly TRBD1 on 5 matching bases. CDR1 KGHDR and CDR2 SFDVKD come from the germline V gene. CDR3 size: 14 residues. Trimming removed 5 bases at V and 1 base at J, with 11 bases between. In DNA, the CDR3 is TGTGCCACCAGTGGGGCAGGGAATTCCTACGAGCAGTACTTC. The encoded protein is CATSGAGNSYEQYF.

The chain joins TRBV12-3 or TRBV12-4 to TRBJ1-5; D is uncertain. CDR3 length equals 12 residues. With 5 bases removed from V and 10 bases from J, the gap between germline ends came to 12 bases. CDR3 protein: CASSPLDRPQHF. The CDR3 nucleotides are TGTGCCAGCAGTCCCTTGGACCGCCCCCAGCATTTT.

The chain combines TRBV19 with TRBJ1-5, with no clear D. Trimming removed 5 bases from V and 5 bases from J, with 4 bases in between. Germline V CDR1 and CDR2: LNHDA, SQIVND (reference sequence). This CDR3 is 11 amino acids long. The CDR3 here is CASSPYQPQHF. The CDR3 DNA reads as TGTGCCAGTAGTCCCTATCAGCCCCAGCATTTT.

The rearrangement uses TRBV7-9 and TRBJ1-1, with 8 nucleotides matching TRBD1. J gave up 1 base and V 6 bases, and 4 bases lay outside the gene matches. In germline, CDR1 is SEHNR, CDR2 FQNEAQ (reference sequence). This CDR3 has 14 amino acids. CDR3 residues: CASRDRGPNTEAFF. The CDR3 bases are TGTGCCAGCAGAGACAGGGGCCCGAACACTGAAGCTTTCTTT.

A few counts support this clone. This chain uses TRBV5-1 with TRBJ1-1; possible D gene TRBD1, 5 bases. The V gene lost 0 bases and the J gene lost 0 bases, with 9 bases spanning the gap. CDR3 length: 15 residues. The germline CDR1 and CDR2 sequences are SGHRS and YFSETQ. Here the CDR3 DNA reads TGCGCCAGCAGCTTGGGACAGATAATGAACACTGAAGCTTTCTTT. Encoded protein: CASSLGQIMNTEAFF. The whole variable domain, filled in from reference TRBV5-1 and TRBJ1-1, reads KAGVTQTPRYLIKTRGQQVTLSCSPISGHRSVSWYQQTPGQGLQFLFEYFSETQRNKGNFPGRFSGRQFSNSRSEMNVSTLELGDSALYLCASSLGQIMNTEAFFGQGTRLTVV.

The chain has TRBV18 and TRBJ2-3; 10 nucleotides agree with TRBD2. V was clipped by 2 bases and J by 2 bases; unmatched bases: 4. Germline assignment: CDR1 KGHSH and CDR2 LQKENI. The CDR3 covers 16 residues. This CDR3 is CASSPRAGGYTDTQYF. DNA for the CDR3: TGTGCCAGCTCACCAAGAGCGGGAGGGTACACAGATACGCAGTATTTT.

This rearrangement joins TRBV27 to TRBJ1-5; D gene ambiguous. Trimming cost V 2 bases and J 0 bases, with 8 bases left between them. CDR1 is MNHEY and CDR2 is SMNVEV in the germline V gene (reference sequence). The CDR3 totals 15 residues. The CDR3 is CASSLSSSSNQPQHF. CDR3 bases: TGTGCCAGCAGTTTAAGTAGCTCTAGCAATCAGCCCCAGCATTTT.

The chain recombines TRBV4-3 with TRBJ1-1; D remains ambiguous. The germline V gene has CDR1 LGHNA and CDR2 YSLEER. The CDR3 consists of 15 residues. V was trimmed by 0 bases and J by 0 bases, leaving 8 bases between them. CDR3 sequence: CASSQDRGMNTEAFF. The CDR3 DNA reads as TGCGCCAGCAGCCAAGATCGGGGAATGAACACTGAAGCTTTCTTT.

This sequence joins TRBV5-6 and TRBJ2-7; TRBD2 aligns across 11 bases. The CDR3 loop spans 15 amino acids. Unmatched junction bases numbered 7, after V lost 4 bases and J lost 4 bases. CDR1 is SGHDT, CDR2 YYEEEE, per germline. The CDR3 bases are TGTGCCAGCAGCCCACTAGCGGGAGAATCATACGAGCAGTACTTC. This gives the protein CASSPLAGESYEQYF.

The V gene is TRBV5-6, the J gene TRBJ2-1; D gene ambiguous. V lost 1 base, J lost 9 bases, and 5 bases lay in between. CDR3 length equals 11 residues. CDR1 and CDR2 (germline): SGHDT, YYEEEE. CDR3 DNA sequence: TGTGCCAGCAGCTTGCTGATTGAGCAGTTCTTC. Protein sequence: CASSLLIEQFF.

This rearrangement joins TRBV3-1 (or the pseudogene TRBV3-2) to TRBJ1-1; 7 positions agree with TRBD1. Germline trimming cut 1 base from V and 1 base from J; bases unmatched to any gene: 0. The CDR3 length is 14 residues. Germline loops: CDR1 LGHDT, CDR2 YNNKEL (reference sequence). The CDR3 nucleotides read TGTGCCAGCAGCCAAGGGGACAGGAACACTGAAGCTTTCTTT. This translates into CASSQGDRNTEAFF.